These 3 T cell receptor beta chains originate from one sample sequenced in a study of T cell repertoires in cytomegalovirus infection. TCRdb recomputed calls from the reads with MiXCR, one row per CDR3 protein. The sample records approximately 110,000 distinct CDR3 sequences, around 10% being singletons. These receptors' targets are unknown. Sequencing input: PBMCs, sequenced either directly or after in vitro stimulation (not recorded which). These receptors were collected from a human donor in good health (CMV status not recorded). Some clones in this sample may be carry-over from other donors' samples.

The table lists this clonotype with many counts. The chain uses TRBV27 and TRBJ2-3; no clear D. V was pared by 4 bases and J by 2 bases, with 7 bases between. CDR3 length: 13 residues. CDR1 is MNHEY and CDR2 is SMNVEV in the germline V gene (reference sequence). The CDR3 DNA reads as TGTGCCAGCAGTTCTCCAAACACAGATACGCAGTATTTT. Translated, it gives CASSSPNTDTQYF.

The V call is TRBV7-3, the J call TRBJ2-2, with D tentatively TRBD1 (6 bases). The ends were cut back, 4 bases at V and 4 bases at J, with 13 bases in the middle. CDR1 and CDR2 from the germline V gene are SGHTA and FQGTGA. The CDR3 spans 15 residues. The CDR3 bases are TGTGCCAGCAGCTCAACAGGGACGACCACCGGGGAGCTGTTTTTT. Encoded protein: CASSSTGTTTGELFF.

This clonotype showed up just a few times. The chain has TRBV19 and TRBJ1-2; 8 nucleotides match TRBD1. The CDR3 consists of 15 residues. Germline CDR1 and CDR2: LNHDA and SQIVND (reference sequence). Trimming took 5 bases from V and 2 from J; bases not matched to a gene: 7. CDR3 DNA sequence: TGTGCCAGTAGTTCCCAGGGGGCGAGGAACTATGGCTACACCTTC. Its protein product is CASSSQGARNYGYTF.